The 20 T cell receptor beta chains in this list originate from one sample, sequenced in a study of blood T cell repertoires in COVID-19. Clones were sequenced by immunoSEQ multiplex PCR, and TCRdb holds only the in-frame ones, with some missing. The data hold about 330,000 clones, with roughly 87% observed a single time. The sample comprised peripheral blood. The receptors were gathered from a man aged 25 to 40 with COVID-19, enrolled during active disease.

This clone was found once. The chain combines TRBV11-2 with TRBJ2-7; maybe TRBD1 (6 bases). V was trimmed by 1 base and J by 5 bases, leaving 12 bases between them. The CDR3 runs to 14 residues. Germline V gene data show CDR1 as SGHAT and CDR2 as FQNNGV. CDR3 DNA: TGTGCCAGCAGCTTAGGGCAGGGGATCAACGAGCAGTACTTC. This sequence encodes CASSLGQGINEQYF. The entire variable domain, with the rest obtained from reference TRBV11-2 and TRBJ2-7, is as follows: EAGVAQSPRYKIIEKRQSVAFWCNPISGHATLYWYQQILGQGPKLLIQFQNNGVVDDSQLPKDRFSAERLKGVDSTLKIQPAKLEDSAVYLCASSLGQGINEQYFGPGTRLTVT.

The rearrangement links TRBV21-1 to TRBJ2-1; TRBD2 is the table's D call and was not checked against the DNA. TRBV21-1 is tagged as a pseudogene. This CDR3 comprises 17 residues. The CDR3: CASSKAQKRRGVNEQFF. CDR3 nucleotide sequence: TGTGCCAGCAGCAAAGCTCAAAAGAGGCGGGGGGTCAATGAGCAGTTCTTC.

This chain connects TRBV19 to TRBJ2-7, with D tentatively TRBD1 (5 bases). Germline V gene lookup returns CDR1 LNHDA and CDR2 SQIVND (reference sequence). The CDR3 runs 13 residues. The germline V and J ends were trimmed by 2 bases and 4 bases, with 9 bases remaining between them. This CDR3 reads CASSIIPGYEQYF. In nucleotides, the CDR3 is TGTGCCAGTAGTATAATACCAGGGTACGAGCAGTACTTC.

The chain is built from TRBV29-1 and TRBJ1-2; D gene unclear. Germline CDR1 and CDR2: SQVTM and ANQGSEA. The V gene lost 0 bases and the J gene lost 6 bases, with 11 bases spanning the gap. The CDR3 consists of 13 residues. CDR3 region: CSVEEPWGDGYTF. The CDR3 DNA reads TGCAGCGTTGAAGAACCCTGGGGAGATGGCTACACCTTC. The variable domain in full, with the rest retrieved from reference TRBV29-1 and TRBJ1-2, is SAVISQKPSRDICQRGTSLTIQCQVDSQVTMMFWYRQQPGQSLTLIATANQGSEATYESGFVIDKFPISRPNLTFSTLTVSNMSPEDSSIYLCSVEEPWGDGYTFGSGTRLTVV.

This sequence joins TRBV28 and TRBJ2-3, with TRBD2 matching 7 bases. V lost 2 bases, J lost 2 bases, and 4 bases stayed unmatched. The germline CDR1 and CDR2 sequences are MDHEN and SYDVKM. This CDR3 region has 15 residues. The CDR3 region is CASSLISGDTDTQYF. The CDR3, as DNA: TGTGCCAGCAGTTTAATAAGCGGGGACACAGATACGCAGTATTTT.

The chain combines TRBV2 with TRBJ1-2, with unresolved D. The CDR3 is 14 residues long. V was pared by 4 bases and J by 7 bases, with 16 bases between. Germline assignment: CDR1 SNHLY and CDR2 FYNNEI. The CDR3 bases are TGTGCCAGCAGTGTAAGGAGTACTACGGGTGGCTACACCTTC. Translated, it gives CASSVRSTTGGYTF.

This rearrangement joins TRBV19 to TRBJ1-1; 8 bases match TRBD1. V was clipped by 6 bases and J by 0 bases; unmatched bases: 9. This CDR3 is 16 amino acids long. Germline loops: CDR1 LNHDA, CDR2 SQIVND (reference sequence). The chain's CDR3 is CASRTGTGYMNTEAFF. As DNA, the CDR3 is TGTGCCAGTAGGACCGGGACAGGTTATATGAACACTGAAGCTTTCTTT. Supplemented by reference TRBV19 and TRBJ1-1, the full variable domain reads DGGITQSPKYLFRKEGQNVTLSCEQNLNHDAMYWYRQDPGQGLRLIYYSQIVNDFQKGDIAEGYSVSREKKESFPLTVTSAQKNPTAFYLCASRTGTGYMNTEAFFGQGTRLTVV.

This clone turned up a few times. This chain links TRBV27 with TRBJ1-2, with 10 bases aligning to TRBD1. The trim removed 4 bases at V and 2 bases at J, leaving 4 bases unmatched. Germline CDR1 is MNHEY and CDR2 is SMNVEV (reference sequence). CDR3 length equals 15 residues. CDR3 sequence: CASSWGGQGNYGYTF. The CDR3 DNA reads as TGTGCCAGCAGTTGGGGGGGACAGGGGAACTATGGCTACACCTTC.

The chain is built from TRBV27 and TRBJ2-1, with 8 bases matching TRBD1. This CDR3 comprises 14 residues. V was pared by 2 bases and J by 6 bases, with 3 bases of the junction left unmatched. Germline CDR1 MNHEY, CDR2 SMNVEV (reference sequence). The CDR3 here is CASSLGTGRNEQFF. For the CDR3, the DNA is TGTGCCAGCAGTTTAGGGACAGGACGCAATGAGCAGTTCTTC.

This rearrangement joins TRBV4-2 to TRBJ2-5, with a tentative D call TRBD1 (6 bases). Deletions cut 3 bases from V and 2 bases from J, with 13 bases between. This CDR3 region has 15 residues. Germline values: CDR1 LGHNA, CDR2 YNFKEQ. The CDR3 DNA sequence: TGTGCCAGCAGCCAGGGGGCCCTACCGCAAGAGACCCAGTACTTC. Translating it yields CASSQGALPQETQYF.

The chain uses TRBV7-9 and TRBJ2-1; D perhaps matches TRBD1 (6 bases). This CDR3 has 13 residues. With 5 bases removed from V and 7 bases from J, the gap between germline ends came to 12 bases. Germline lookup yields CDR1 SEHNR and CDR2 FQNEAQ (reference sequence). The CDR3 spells CASSLPTGNEQFF. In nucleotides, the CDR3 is TGTGCCAGCAGCCTTCCTACAGGGAATGAGCAGTTCTTC.

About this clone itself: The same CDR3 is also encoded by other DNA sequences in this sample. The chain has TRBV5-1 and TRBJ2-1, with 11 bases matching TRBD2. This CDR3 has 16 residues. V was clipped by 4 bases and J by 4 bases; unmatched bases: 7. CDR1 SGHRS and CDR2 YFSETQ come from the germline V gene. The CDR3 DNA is TGCGCCAGCAGCACGGCCCTAGCGGGAGGATACAATGAGCAGTTCTTC. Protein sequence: CASSTALAGGYNEQFF.

CDR3 coding DNA: TGTGCCAGCAGTTGGGGGCTGGGCAGCAATCAGCCCCAGCATTTT. It is translated as CASSWGLGSNQPQHF. The chain joins TRBV6-5 to TRBJ1-5, with D possibly being TRBD1 (6 bases). The V gene lost 4 bases and the J gene lost 1 base, with 11 bases spanning the gap. The length of the CDR3 is 15 residues. Germline V gives CDR1 MNHEY, CDR2 SVGAGI.

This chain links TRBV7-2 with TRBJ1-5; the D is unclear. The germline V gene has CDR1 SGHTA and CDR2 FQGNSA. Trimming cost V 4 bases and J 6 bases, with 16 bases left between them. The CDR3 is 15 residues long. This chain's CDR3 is CASSYSRQYLQPQHF. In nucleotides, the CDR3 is TGTGCCAGCAGCTATAGCCGGCAGTATCTTCAGCCCCAGCATTTT.

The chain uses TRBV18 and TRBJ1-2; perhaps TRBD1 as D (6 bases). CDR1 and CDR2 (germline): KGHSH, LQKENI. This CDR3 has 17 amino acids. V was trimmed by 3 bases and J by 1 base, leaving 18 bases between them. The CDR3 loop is CASSPQSVQGFNYGYTF. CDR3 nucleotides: TGTGCCAGCTCACCTCAGTCGGTACAGGGCTTTAACTATGGCTACACCTTC.

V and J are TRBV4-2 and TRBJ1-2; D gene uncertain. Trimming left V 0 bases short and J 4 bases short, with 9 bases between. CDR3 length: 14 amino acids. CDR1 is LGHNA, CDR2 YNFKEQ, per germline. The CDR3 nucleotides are TGTGCCAGCAGCCAAGATCGGGTCGGCTATGGCTACACCTTC. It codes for CASSQDRVGYGYTF.

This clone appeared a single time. CDR3 nucleotides: TGTGCCAGCAGTAATCGTAACACCGGGGAGCTGTTTTTT. Amino acid sequence: CASSNRNTGELFF. The chain combines TRBV6-6 with TRBJ2-2; no firm D call. This CDR3 has 13 residues. Germline assignment: CDR1 MNHNY and CDR2 SVGAGI (reference sequence). V lost 5 bases, J lost 2 bases, and 6 bases lay in between.

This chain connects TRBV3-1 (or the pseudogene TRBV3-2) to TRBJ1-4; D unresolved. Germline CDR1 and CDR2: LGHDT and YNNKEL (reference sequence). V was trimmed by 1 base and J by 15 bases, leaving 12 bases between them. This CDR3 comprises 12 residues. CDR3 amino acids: CASSQVGGRMFF. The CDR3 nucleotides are TGTGCCAGCAGCCAAGTGGGTGGGAGGATGTTTTTT.

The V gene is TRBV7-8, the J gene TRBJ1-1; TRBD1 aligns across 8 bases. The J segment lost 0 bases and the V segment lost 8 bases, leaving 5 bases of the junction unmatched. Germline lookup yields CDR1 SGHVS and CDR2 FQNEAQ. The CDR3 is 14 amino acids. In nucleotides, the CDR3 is TGTGCCAGCGCAGGGGGCATTCTGAACACTGAAGCTTTCTTT. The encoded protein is CASAGGILNTEAFF.

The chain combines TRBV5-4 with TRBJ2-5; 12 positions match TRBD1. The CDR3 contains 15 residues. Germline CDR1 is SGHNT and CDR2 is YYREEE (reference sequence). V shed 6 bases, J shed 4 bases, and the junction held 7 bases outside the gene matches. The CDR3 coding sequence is TGTGCCAGCATCGCCGGGACAGGGGGCTTAGAGACCCAGTACTTC. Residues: CASIAGTGGLETQYF.